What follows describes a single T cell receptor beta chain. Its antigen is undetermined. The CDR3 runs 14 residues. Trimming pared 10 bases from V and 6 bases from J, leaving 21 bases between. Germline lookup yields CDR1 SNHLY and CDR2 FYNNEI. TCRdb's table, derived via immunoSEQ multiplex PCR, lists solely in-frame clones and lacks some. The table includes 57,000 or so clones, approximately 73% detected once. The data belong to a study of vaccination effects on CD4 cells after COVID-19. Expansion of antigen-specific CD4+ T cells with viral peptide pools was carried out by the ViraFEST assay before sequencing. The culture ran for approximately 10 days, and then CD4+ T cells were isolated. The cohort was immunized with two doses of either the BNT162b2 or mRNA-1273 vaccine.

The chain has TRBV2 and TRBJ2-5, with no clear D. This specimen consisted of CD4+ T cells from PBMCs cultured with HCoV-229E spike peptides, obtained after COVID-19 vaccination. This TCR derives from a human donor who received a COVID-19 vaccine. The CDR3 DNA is TGTGCCACCGTACACACCGGGTCCCCACAGACCCAGTACTTC. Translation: CATVHTGSPQTQYF.